This TCR beta chain was recorded in a study of shared clonotypes between healthy human individuals. Broader study findings: When compared with the clonotypes that were shared by all four sorted-subset donors, the non-shared clonotypes turned out to have lower generation probabilities. Estimated clonotype richness was generally higher in naive than memory subsets.

A note on this clone: Its specificity is not known.

V was clipped by 0 bases and J by 4 bases, with 13 bases between them. The CDR3 runs 15 residues. CDR1 and CDR2 from the germline V gene are ENHRY and SYGVKD. Template for every sorted-subset replicate PCR totaled around 200 ng DNA, around 32,000 T cell genomes. Sequenced by immunoSEQ multiplex PCR; TCRdb stores in-frame clones only, minus some. The repertoire has more than 1.2 million clones, approximately 98.5% of them found once; the top ten carry approximately 0.38%. The chain has TRBV10-3 and TRBJ2-7; D unclear. The material sequenced was naive CD4+ T cells sorted from blood. The subset denotes: CD45RA+ positively selected. The sequence was collected from a man aged 30 to 45 in good health. CDR3 residues: CAISESLGLAYEQYF. CDR3 DNA sequence: TGTGCCATCAGTGAGTCGTTGGGGTTGGCGTACGAGCAGTACTTC.